This TCR beta chain is from a study of T cells in Graves' hyperthyroidism and ophthalmopathy. Background on the study: The authors collected peripheral blood at initial diagnosis, before any treatment.

This clonotype was recorded a few times. Its antigen is unidentified. It was RNA transcripts that yielded the amplified TCR beta CDR3 regions. The TCR CDR3 first-round RT-PCR relied on the HTBI primer set. TCRdb called the multiplex PCR reads again in MiXCR, with one record for every CDR3 protein. The repertoire includes around 350,000 distinct CDR3 sequences, around 25% of them detected once, and 73% sits in the top ten. Findings and limits, study-wide: Among clonotypes expanded in thyroid above 0.001, most were also found in blood.

The diagnostic basis comprised clinical symptoms, serum thyroxine and TRAb, thyroid ultrasound and orbital computed tomography. The sequence derives from a man aged 50-59 years with Graves' hyperthyroidism. The sequenced sample consisted of blood.

The CDR3 nucleotides are TGTGCCAGCAGCTTCCTCCTCTCGGCCTACGAGCAGTACTTC. It encodes CASSFLLSAYEQYF. This rearrangement joins TRBV7-2 to TRBJ2-7; D uncertain. This CDR3 is 14 amino acids long. Germline CDR1 reads SGHTA; CDR2 reads FQGNSA. Trimming cost V 3 bases and J 2 bases, with 11 bases left between them.